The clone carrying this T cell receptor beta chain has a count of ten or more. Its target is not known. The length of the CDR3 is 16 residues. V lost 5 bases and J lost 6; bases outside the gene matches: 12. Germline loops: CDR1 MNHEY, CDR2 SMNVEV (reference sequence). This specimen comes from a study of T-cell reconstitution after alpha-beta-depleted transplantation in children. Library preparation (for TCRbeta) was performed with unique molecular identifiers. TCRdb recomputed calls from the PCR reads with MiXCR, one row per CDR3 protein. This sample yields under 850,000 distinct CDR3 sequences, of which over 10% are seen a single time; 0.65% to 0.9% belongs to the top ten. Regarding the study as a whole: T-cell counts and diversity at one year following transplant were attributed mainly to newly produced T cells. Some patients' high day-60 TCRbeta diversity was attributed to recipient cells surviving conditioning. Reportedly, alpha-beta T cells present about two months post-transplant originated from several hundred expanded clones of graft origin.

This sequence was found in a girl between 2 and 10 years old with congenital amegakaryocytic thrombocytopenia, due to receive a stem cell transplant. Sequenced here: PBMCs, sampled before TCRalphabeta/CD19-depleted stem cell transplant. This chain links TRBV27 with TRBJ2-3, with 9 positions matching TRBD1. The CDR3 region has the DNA TGTGCCAGCAGTCGAGGAAGGGACAGGGTATCTGATACGCAGTATTTT. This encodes CASSRGRDRVSDTQYF.